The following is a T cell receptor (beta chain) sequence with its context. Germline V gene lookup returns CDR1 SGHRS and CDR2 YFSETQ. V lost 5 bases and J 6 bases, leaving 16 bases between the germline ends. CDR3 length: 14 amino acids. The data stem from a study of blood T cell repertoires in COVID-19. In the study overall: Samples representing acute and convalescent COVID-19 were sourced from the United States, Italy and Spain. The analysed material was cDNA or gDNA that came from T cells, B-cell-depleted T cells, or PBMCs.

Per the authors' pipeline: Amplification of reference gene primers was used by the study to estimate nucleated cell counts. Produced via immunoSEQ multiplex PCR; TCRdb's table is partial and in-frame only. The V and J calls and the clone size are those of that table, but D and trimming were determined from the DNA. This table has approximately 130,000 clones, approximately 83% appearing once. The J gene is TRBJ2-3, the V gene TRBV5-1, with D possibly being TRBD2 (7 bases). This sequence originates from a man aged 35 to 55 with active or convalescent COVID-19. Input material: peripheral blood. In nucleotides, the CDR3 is TGCGCCAGCAGGGACGGGGGGCAGGGTGATACGCAGTATTTT. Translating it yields CASRDGGQGDTQYF. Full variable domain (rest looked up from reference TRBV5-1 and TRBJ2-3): KAGVTQTPRYLIKTRGQQVTLSCSPISGHRSVSWYQQTPGQGLQFLFEYFSETQRNKGNFPGRFSGRQFSNSRSEMNVSTLELGDSALYLCASRDGGQGDTQYFGPGTRLTVL.